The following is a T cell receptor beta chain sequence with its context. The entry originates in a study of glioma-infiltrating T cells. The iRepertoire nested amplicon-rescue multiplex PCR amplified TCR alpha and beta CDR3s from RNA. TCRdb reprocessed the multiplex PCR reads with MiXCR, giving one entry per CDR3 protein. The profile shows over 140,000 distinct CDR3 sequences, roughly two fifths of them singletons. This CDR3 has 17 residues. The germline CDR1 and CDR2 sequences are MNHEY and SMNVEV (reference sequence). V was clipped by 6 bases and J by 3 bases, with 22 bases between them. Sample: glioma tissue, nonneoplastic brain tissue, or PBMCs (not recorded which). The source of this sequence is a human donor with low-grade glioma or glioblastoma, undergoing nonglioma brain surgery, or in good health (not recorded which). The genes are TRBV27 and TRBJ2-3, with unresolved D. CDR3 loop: CASSPRSSVLGTDTQYF. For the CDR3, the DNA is TGTGCCAGCAGCCCGCGGTCGTCGGTACTGGGTACAGATACGCAGTATTTT.